This T cell receptor beta chain was recovered during a study of blood T cell repertoires in COVID-19. Study background: PBMCs, B-cell-depleted T cells, or T cells provided the cDNA or gDNA that made up the material.

In the original workflow: Reference gene primer amplification yielded estimated nucleated cell counts. Assay used: immunoSEQ multiplex PCR; TCRdb lists only in-frame clones, some missing. That table supplies the V and J calls and clone size; D and trimming were determined from the DNA. The profile shows approximately 240,000 clones, around nine tenths of them singletons. The CDR3 sequence is 15 residues long. Germline values: CDR1 MDHEN, CDR2 SYDVKM. Between the trimmed V and J ends, which lost 5 bases and 10 bases, there was a span of 21 bases. The chain combines TRBV28 with TRBJ2-1; tentative D call: TRBD1 (6 bases). The sequence came from a middle-aged woman who had recovered from COVID-19. Source material: peripheral blood. DNA for the CDR3: TGTGCCAGCAGTACGGTGGGACACCGATCTAGCGAGCAGTTCTTC. Protein sequence: CASSTVGHRSSEQFF.